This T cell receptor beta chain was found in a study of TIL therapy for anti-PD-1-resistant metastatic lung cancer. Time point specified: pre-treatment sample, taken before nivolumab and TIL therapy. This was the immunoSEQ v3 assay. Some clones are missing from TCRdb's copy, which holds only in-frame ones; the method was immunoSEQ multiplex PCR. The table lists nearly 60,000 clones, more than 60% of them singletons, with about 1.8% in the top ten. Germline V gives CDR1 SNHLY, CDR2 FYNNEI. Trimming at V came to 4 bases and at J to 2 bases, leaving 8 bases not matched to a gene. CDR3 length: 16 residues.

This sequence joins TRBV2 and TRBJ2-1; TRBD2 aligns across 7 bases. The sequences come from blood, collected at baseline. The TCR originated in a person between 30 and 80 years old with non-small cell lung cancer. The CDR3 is CASSGTSAFPYNEQFF. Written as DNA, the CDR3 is TGTGCCAGCAGTGGCACTAGCGCCTTTCCCTACAATGAGCAGTTCTTC.